This entry lists 14 T cell receptor beta chains sequenced from one sample in a study of T-cell memory formation after mild COVID-19. TCRdb processed the 5' RACE reads anew with MiXCR; each CDR3 protein has one entry. Among about 560,000 distinct CDR3 sequences listed, about 18% were seen once. The sample consisted of PBMCs or a T cell subset sorted from them (not recorded which). These receptor sequences come from an adult woman who had mild COVID-19 (a few samples of this study predate the infection). Cell type and time point are not known.

This clonotype came up a few times. This chain links TRBV4-2 with TRBJ2-5; D is possibly TRBD2 (6 bases). CDR1 LGHNA and CDR2 YNFKEQ come from the germline V gene. Trimming shortened V by 0 bases and J by 2 bases, and 10 bases separated the two germline ends. The CDR3 consists of 15 residues. CDR3 sequence (DNA): TGTGCCAGCAGCCAAGATCTAGCGAAACAAGAGACCCAGTACTTC. It yields the protein CASSQDLAKQETQYF.

The V gene is TRBV12-3 or TRBV12-4, the J gene TRBJ2-2; D unclear. CDR3 length: 12 residues. Trimming removed 2 bases from V and 5 bases from J, with 3 bases in between. This chain's CDR3 is CASSLKTGELFF. CDR3 bases: TGTGCCAGCAGTTTAAAGACCGGGGAGCTGTTTTTT.

This clonotype was counted only a few times. J is TRBJ2-6 and V is TRBV28; 7 nucleotides line up with TRBD1. The CDR3 spans 17 residues. Germline assignment: CDR1 MDHEN and CDR2 SYDVKM. Germline trimming cut 5 bases from V and 0 bases from J; bases unmatched to any gene: 7. The CDR3 reads CASSDREPLSGANVLTF. In DNA, the CDR3 is TGTGCCAGCAGTGACAGGGAGCCCCTCTCTGGGGCCAACGTCCTGACTTTC.

Here the CDR3 reads CASSSRTGGKAFF. In DNA form, the CDR3 reads TGTGCCAGCAGCTCACGCACGGGGGGTAAAGCTTTCTTT. This sequence joins TRBV7-2 and TRBJ1-1; a weak D match, TRBD1 (5 bases). From germline, CDR1 is SGHTA and CDR2 FQGNSA. The CDR3 sequence is 13 residues long. The ends were cut back, 4 bases at V and 9 bases at J, with 15 bases in the middle.

This clonotype has at least ten counts. The junction differs from germline at one of its ends, possibly a read error. The CDR3 is CASSLGGTGNYEQYF. The CDR3 nucleotides are TGTGCTAGCAGCTTGGGCGGGACAGGGAACTACGAGCAGTACTTC. This rearrangement joins TRBV7-7 to TRBJ2-7; the match to TRBD1 covers 9 bases. Germline-derived CDR1 and CDR2 are SSHAT and FNYEAQ (reference sequence). The length of the CDR3 is 15 residues.

The CDR3 sequence: CATSHGTSGMDEQFF. The CDR3 DNA is TGTGCCACCAGCCACGGGACTAGCGGGATGGATGAGCAGTTCTTC. The gene calls are TRBV15 and TRBJ2-1; 13 bases fit TRBD2. Looked up from germline, CDR1 is LNHNV and CDR2 is YYDKDF (reference sequence). The CDR3 is 15 residues long. J lost 8 bases, V lost 5 bases, and 6 bases had no gene match.

J is TRBJ2-3 and V is TRBV7-3; D is undetermined. Trimming took 5 bases from V and 2 from J, leaving 11 bases between them. The CDR3 is 14 residues long. Germline CDR1 is SGHTA and CDR2 is FQGTGA. The CDR3 nucleotides are TGTGCCAGCAGCCCAGACTTGTTCACAGATACGCAGTATTTT. The encoded protein is CASSPDLFTDTQYF.

This clonotype has just a few counts. This chain uses TRBV5-5 with TRBJ2-7; unclear D gene. CDR1 is SGHKS and CDR2 is YYEKEE in the germline V gene (reference sequence). V gave up 0 bases and J gave up 5 bases, with 12 bases separating them. The CDR3 covers 14 residues. The CDR3 sequence is CASSLDGLRDEQYF. CDR3 DNA sequence: TGTGCCAGCAGCTTGGATGGCCTAAGAGACGAGCAGTACTTC.

The CDR3 is CASSDGAGAEYEQYF. CDR3 bases: TGCGCCAGCAGCGACGGGGCAGGGGCGGAATACGAGCAGTACTTC. The V and J genes are TRBV5-1 and TRBJ2-7; D perhaps matches TRBD1 (6 bases). V gave up 4 bases and J gave up 4 bases, with 18 bases separating them. Germline V lookup: CDR1 SGHRS, CDR2 YFSETQ. The CDR3 sequence is 15 residues long.

This chain links TRBV7-2 with TRBJ2-1, with D perhaps given as TRBD1 or TRBD2 (5 bases each). Germline V CDR1 and CDR2: SGHTA, FQGNSA. The ends were cut back, 0 bases at V and 6 bases at J, with 9 bases in the middle. CDR3 size: 14 residues. The CDR3 region is CASSLAGRINEQFF. The CDR3 coding sequence is TGTGCCAGCAGCTTAGCGGGACGGATCAATGAGCAGTTCTTC.

This chain joins TRBV12-3 or TRBV12-4 and TRBJ2-5, with D possibly being TRBD1 (5 bases). The CDR3 covers 13 residues. The germline V and J ends were trimmed by 7 bases and 4 bases, with 13 bases remaining between them. CDR3 DNA sequence: TGTGCCAGCACAATCAGGGCAGGAGAGACCCAGTACTTC. As protein: CASTIRAGETQYF.

The rearrangement joins TRBV15 to TRBJ2-3; no clear D. The CDR3 runs to 12 residues. Germline lookup yields CDR1 LNHNV and CDR2 YYDKDF (reference sequence). With 2 bases removed from V and 11 bases from J, the gap between germline ends came to 11 bases. The CDR3 nucleotides read TGTGCCACCAGCAGACGAGACCTTGGGCAGTATTTT. It codes for CATSRRDLGQYF.

This clonotype has more than one count but fewer than ten. The chain has TRBV9 and TRBJ1-1; no clear D gene. The germline V gene encodes CDR1 SGDLS and CDR2 YYNGEE. This CDR3 is 14 amino acids long. V lost 0 bases, J lost 4 bases, and 10 bases lay in between. The CDR3 loop reads CASSVAPRPTEAFF. The CDR3 DNA reads TGTGCCAGCAGCGTAGCTCCCCGGCCCACTGAAGCTTTCTTT.

This clonotype has more than one count but fewer than ten. The chain uses TRBV10-3 and TRBJ2-7; D is undetermined. Germline V gene data show CDR1 as ENHRY and CDR2 as SYGVKD. V dropped 4 bases and J dropped 5 bases, with 18 bases sitting between them. CDR3 length: 15 amino acids. CDR3 in amino acids: CAISGPAIRQDEQYF. Here the CDR3 DNA reads TGTGCCATCAGTGGCCCAGCGATAAGGCAGGACGAGCAGTACTTC.